This T cell receptor beta chain was captured in a study of T cell responses to AZD1222 COVID-19 vaccine. Study as a whole: Both about-4-week and about-12-week second-dose recipients were combined.

A note on this clone: Its antigen is undetermined.

Method: immunoSEQ multiplex PCR; TCRdb's copy keeps in-frame clones and lacks some. Among roughly 180,000 clones listed, about 89% were seen once. The V and J ends lost 4 bases and 7 bases respectively, with 23 bases between them. The CDR3 runs to 17 residues. The germline CDR1 and CDR2 sequences are LGHDT and YNNKEL (reference sequence). General study results and limits: Compared with day 0, the breadth and depth of the Spike-specific TCR repertoire rose significantly after two doses of AZD1222. Repertoires were collected only later (after the peak T cell response had occurred). White British people made up most donors, females outnumbered males, and clonal diversity was possibly underestimated.

This sample comprised peripheral blood, obtained on day 0 of AZD1222 vaccination. This chain uses TRBV3-1 (or the pseudogene TRBV3-2) with TRBJ1-3; D call uncertain. The sequence derives from an adult in good health. The CDR3 nucleotides are TGTGCCAGCAGCCCCGTGCAGGCGGCCCTCCTAAGGAACACCATATATTTT. It specifies CASSPVQAALLRNTIYF.